Reported below is one T cell receptor (beta chain). Generated by immunoSEQ multiplex PCR, the TCRdb table keeps only in-frame clones and is missing some. Of 300,000 to 450,000 clones in the sample, roughly 80% are singletons; the top ten hold 1.1%. This record belongs to a study of blood T cell repertoires in COVID-19. The germline V and J ends were trimmed by 2 bases and 0 bases, with 16 bases remaining between them. Per germline, CDR1 KGHSH and CDR2 LQKENI. The CDR3 has 17 residues. The sequenced material came from peripheral blood. The chain employs TRBV18 and TRBJ2-5; D uncertain. This sequence was found in a human donor with acute or convalescent COVID-19. The donor label of this sample is uncertain. The DNA of the CDR3 is TGTGCCAGCTCACCATTTCTGGCGGTCGCGTACCAAGAGACCCAGTACTTC. It specifies CASSPFLAVAYQETQYF.